This T cell receptor (beta chain) was found in a study of T-cell memory formation after mild COVID-19. Study-wide context: TCR clusters were mostly donor specific.

The CDR3 contains 16 residues. From germline, CDR1 is SGHAT and CDR2 FQNNGV. V shed 5 bases, J shed 0 bases, and the junction held 6 bases outside the gene matches. This clonotype was observed a few times. TCRdb reprocessed the 5' RACE reads via MiXCR and lists one record per CDR3 protein. The table lists 530,000 or so distinct CDR3 sequences, 15% to 20% of them singletons, with about 7.5% in the top ten. The sequencing input was PBMCs or a T cell subset sorted from them (not recorded which). This rearrangement joins TRBV11-2 to TRBJ2-3; 9 bases fit TRBD2. The source is an adult woman who had mild COVID-19 (a few samples of this study predate the infection). Cell type and time point are not known. The CDR3: CASSPPLAGSTDTQYF. The DNA of the CDR3 is TGTGCCAGCAGCCCTCCTCTAGCGGGGAGCACAGATACGCAGTATTTT.